These 11 T cell receptor beta chains were sequenced from one sample in a study of human T cells and chemical hapten exposure. TCRdb fed the RACE reads into MiXCR, producing one record per CDR3 protein. The table shows about 84,000 distinct CDR3 sequences, with 8.5% to 12% occurring only once. Time point indicated: patch test 2, 6 weeks after DPC sensitization. Stated treatment: therapeutic diphenylcyclopropenone sensitization with weekly scalp DPC. The starting material was whole blood, obtained in connection with sensitization to the hapten diphenylcyclopropenone (DPC). These receptors were collected from a woman between 50 and 59 years old with alopecia areata. Some clones in this sample may be carry-over from other donors' samples.

This clonotype was counted ten times or more. The V and J genes are TRBV7-9 and TRBJ2-3; D is unresolved. The length of the CDR3 is 11 residues. In germline, CDR1 is SEHNR, CDR2 FQNEAQ (reference sequence). Trimming shortened V by 8 bases and J by 5 bases, and 8 bases separated the two germline ends. The CDR3 nucleotides are TGTGCCAGCGGGCTACAAGATACGCAGTATTTT. This encodes CASGLQDTQYF.

The table lists this clonotype with a few counts. The chain uses TRBV28 and TRBJ2-5; D tentatively fits TRBD1 or TRBD2 (5 bases each). Trimming cost V 5 bases and J 2 bases, with 21 bases left between them. The CDR3 runs 17 residues. Per the germline V gene, CDR1 is MDHEN and CDR2 is SYDVKM. The CDR3 DNA reads TGTGCCAGCAGTCTCCGGGACCCAACACGAAGGCAAGAGACCCAGTACTTC. Translation gives CASSLRDPTRRQETQYF.

The J gene is TRBJ2-7, the V gene TRBV7-6; no firm D call. This CDR3 is 15 amino acids long. With 4 bases removed from V and 4 bases from J, the gap between germline ends came to 17 bases. Per the germline V gene, CDR1 is SGHVS and CDR2 is FNYEAQ. The CDR3 spells CASSSPRRGSYEQYF. CDR3 DNA sequence: TGTGCCAGCAGCTCCCCTCGGCGAGGTAGTTACGAGCAGTACTTC. Looking up the rest from reference TRBV7-6 and TRBJ2-7 gives the full variable domain: GAGVSQSPRYKVTKRGQDVALRCDPISGHVSLYWYRQALGQGPEFLTYFNYEAQQDKSGLPNDRFSAERPEGSISTLTIQRTEQRDSAMYRCASSSPRRGSYEQYFGPGTRLTVT.

This clonotype was seen ten or more times. The rearrangement links TRBV5-5 to TRBJ1-1; no firm D call. This CDR3 is 13 amino acids long. The germline CDR1 and CDR2 sequences are SGHKS and YYEKEE (reference sequence). V was shortened by 4 bases and J by 2 bases, with 9 bases between the two germline ends. The DNA for the CDR3 is TGTGCCAGCAGCGGGCCGGATAACACTGAAGCTTTCTTT. Its translation: CASSGPDNTEAFF.

The chain employs TRBV20-1 and TRBJ2-3; 8 bases are a match to TRBD2. The CDR3 has 14 residues. J was trimmed by 5 bases and V by 3 bases; bases with no gene match: 7. CDR1 is DFQATT, CDR2 SNEGSKA, per germline (reference sequence). This CDR3 is CSASGRAVLDTQYF. CDR3 DNA: TGCAGTGCTAGCGGGAGGGCCGTTTTAGATACGCAGTATTTT.

This clonotype has only a few counts. V gene TRBV29-1 combines with J gene TRBJ1-2; 7 nucleotides align to TRBD1. Germline V gene sequence: CDR1 SQVTM, CDR2 ANQGSEA. V was pared by 5 bases and J by 6 bases, with 9 bases of the junction left unmatched. This CDR3 is 13 amino acids long. This CDR3 reads CSVQNTGDHGYTF. The CDR3, as DNA: TGCAGCGTTCAGAATACAGGGGATCATGGCTACACCTTC.

This clonotype was detected ten times or more. The CDR3 loop reads CASRRRLSPESTDTQYF. The CDR3 nucleotides read TGTGCAAGTCGCCGTAGACTCTCCCCGGAGAGCACAGATACGCAGTATTTT. J is TRBJ2-3 and V is TRBV12-2; TRBD1, the D gene given by the table, was not confirmed from the DNA. TRBV12-2 is described as a pseudogene. The CDR3 runs 17 residues.

This clonotype has just a few counts. The chain recombines TRBV27 with TRBJ2-7; 14 bases fit TRBD2. V shed 5 bases and J 5 bases; nucleotides not matched to a gene: 5. Germline V gene sequence: CDR1 MNHEY, CDR2 SMNVEV (reference sequence). The CDR3 totals 15 residues. CDR3 coding DNA: TGTGCCAGCAGTCCAGGGACTAGCGGGAGCGACGAGCAGTACTTC. Residues: CASSPGTSGSDEQYF.

The J gene is TRBJ2-3, the V gene TRBV20-1; 9 bases agree with TRBD2. The trim removed 0 bases at V and 4 bases at J, leaving 5 bases unmatched. The CDR3 spans 15 residues. In germline, CDR1 is DFQATT, CDR2 SNEGSKA (reference sequence). CDR3 residues: CSARDSGGRADTQYF. CDR3 DNA sequence: TGCAGTGCTAGAGATAGCGGCGGGAGGGCAGATACGCAGTATTTT.

In this sample, this clonotype turned up many times. The chain recombines TRBV6-6 with TRBJ2-1, with TRBD2 matching 9 bases. Losses at the gene ends were 4 bases for V and 15 bases for J; bases not matched to a gene: 16. From germline, CDR1 is MNHNY and CDR2 SVGAGI (reference sequence). The CDR3 spans 15 residues. The chain's CDR3 is CASSSPELAGRMLFF. As DNA, the CDR3 is TGTGCCAGCAGTTCCCCCGAACTAGCGGGCAGAATGCTGTTCTTC.

This clonotype was detected only a few times. The J gene is TRBJ2-7, the V gene TRBV5-1, with 8 bases fitting TRBD1. Losses at the gene ends were 0 bases for V and 10 bases for J; bases not matched to a gene: 12. Germline CDR1 is SGHRS and CDR2 is YFSETQ. This CDR3 region has 15 residues. In DNA form, the CDR3 reads TGCGCCAGCAGCTTGGGAGACCCGGGACAGGTATCCCAGTACTTC. Encoded protein: CASSLGDPGQVSQYF.